This passage covers 7 T cell receptor beta chains from one sample sequenced in a study of T cells in Graves' hyperthyroidism and ophthalmopathy. Researchers amplified the TCR beta CDR3 regions from RNA transcripts. An initial round of RT-PCR targeting the TCR CDR3 relied on the HTBI primer set. TCRdb reanalysed the multiplex PCR reads using MiXCR and keeps one entry per CDR3 protein. The profile shows more than 500,000 distinct CDR3 sequences, about 16% of them singletons. The sample taken for sequencing was blood. These TCRs come from a woman in her 30s with Graves' ophthalmopathy.

This clonotype appeared a few times. The gene calls are TRBV30 and TRBJ2-6; D is undetermined. V was cut by 2 bases and J by 4 bases, with 9 bases left in between. The CDR3 has 14 amino acids. Germline V gene data show CDR1 as GTSNPN and CDR2 as SVGIG (reference sequence). CDR3 sequence reads: CAWSKRVGANVLTF. The CDR3 DNA is TGTGCCTGGAGTAAAAGGGTCGGGGCCAACGTCCTGACTTTC. The variable domain in full, with the rest retrieved from reference TRBV30 and TRBJ2-6, is SQTIHQWPATLVQPVGSPLSLECTVEGTSNPNLYWYRQAAGRGLQLLFYSVGIGQISSEVPQNLSASRPQDRQFILSSKKLLLSDSGFYLCAWSKRVGANVLTFGAGSRLTVL.

Ten or more counts support this clonotype. The genes are TRBV30 and TRBJ2-5; 7 bases agree with TRBD2. The germline CDR1 and CDR2 sequences are GTSNPN and SVGIG (reference sequence). This CDR3 is 15 amino acids long. Trimming took 0 bases from V and 3 from J; bases not matched to a gene: 7. DNA of the CDR3: TGTGCCTGGAGTGTACTGGGCGGGAGTAAAGAGACCCAGTACTTC. This gives the protein CAWSVLGGSKETQYF.

The CDR3 DNA follows: TGTGCCAGCAGCGATTCATCGGACGGACTAGCGGGAGGAGGGGGCACAGATACGCAGTATTTT. It codes for CASSDSSDGLAGGGGTDTQYF. The chain couples TRBV9 to TRBJ2-3; 14 nucleotides align to TRBD2. This CDR3 has 21 amino acids. V was clipped by 3 bases and J by 1 base; unmatched bases: 16. Germline values: CDR1 SGDLS, CDR2 YYNGEE.

In its sample, this clonotype was seen a few times. V gene TRBV20-1 combines with J gene TRBJ2-7; D uncertain. This CDR3 comprises 11 residues. From germline, CDR1 is DFQATT and CDR2 SNEGSKA (reference sequence). Deletions cut 2 bases from V and 4 bases from J, with 6 bases between. CDR3 bases: TGCAGTGCTAGATCCCTTTACGAGCAGTACTTC. Amino acid sequence: CSARSLYEQYF.

This clonotype was counted ten times or more. V usage is TRBV12-3 or TRBV12-4 and J usage is TRBJ2-1; D not certain. Trimming shortened V by 2 bases and J by 0 bases, and 8 bases separated the two germline ends. There are 15 residues in the CDR3. For the CDR3, the DNA is TGTGCCAGCAGTTTACGGCAGATCTCCTACAATGAGCAGTTCTTC. It encodes CASSLRQISYNEQFF.

This clonotype occurred many times. The chain couples TRBV20-1 to TRBJ1-6; D ambiguous. Germline CDR1 and CDR2: DFQATT and SNEGSKA (reference sequence). The CDR3 contains 11 residues. Between the trimmed V and J ends, which lost 5 bases and 15 bases, there was a span of 14 bases. The CDR3 DNA sequence: TGCAGTGCTGGCCGGTCGGGCGTCCTCCACTTT. Encoded protein: CSAGRSGVLHF.

This clonotype showed up many times. The chain uses TRBV12-5 and TRBJ2-5, with a weak D call TRBD1 (5 bases). The ends were cut back, 7 bases at V and 5 bases at J, with 26 bases in the middle. Germline CDR1 and CDR2: LGHNT and FRNRAP. The CDR3 totals 17 residues. CDR3 amino acids: CASAPSPGAGFGETQYF. The CDR3 DNA reads as TGTGCTAGTGCCCCATCTCCGGGCGCAGGGTTTGGCGAGACCCAGTACTTC.